This T cell receptor (beta chain) came from a study of T cells in Graves' hyperthyroidism and ophthalmopathy. TCR beta CDR3 regions were amplified from RNA. HTBI primers were employed in a first-round RT-PCR of the TCR CDR3. TCRdb recomputed calls from the multiplex PCR reads with MiXCR, one row per CDR3 protein. Among 370,000 or so distinct CDR3 sequences listed, roughly 25% were seen once. CDR1 is MNHNY, CDR2 SVGAGI, per germline (reference sequence). The ends lost 2 bases at V and 2 bases at J; junction bases unmatched: 4. CDR3 length equals 15 residues. Only a few counts were recorded for this clonotype.

This TCR was recovered from a man in his fifties with Graves' hyperthyroidism. This chain links TRBV6-6 with TRBJ2-7; 9 bases are shared with TRBD1. Sample: blood. CDR3 sequence reads: CASSYTGTGTYEQYF. The CDR3 DNA is TGTGCCAGCAGTTACACCGGGACAGGGACCTACGAGCAGTACTTC.